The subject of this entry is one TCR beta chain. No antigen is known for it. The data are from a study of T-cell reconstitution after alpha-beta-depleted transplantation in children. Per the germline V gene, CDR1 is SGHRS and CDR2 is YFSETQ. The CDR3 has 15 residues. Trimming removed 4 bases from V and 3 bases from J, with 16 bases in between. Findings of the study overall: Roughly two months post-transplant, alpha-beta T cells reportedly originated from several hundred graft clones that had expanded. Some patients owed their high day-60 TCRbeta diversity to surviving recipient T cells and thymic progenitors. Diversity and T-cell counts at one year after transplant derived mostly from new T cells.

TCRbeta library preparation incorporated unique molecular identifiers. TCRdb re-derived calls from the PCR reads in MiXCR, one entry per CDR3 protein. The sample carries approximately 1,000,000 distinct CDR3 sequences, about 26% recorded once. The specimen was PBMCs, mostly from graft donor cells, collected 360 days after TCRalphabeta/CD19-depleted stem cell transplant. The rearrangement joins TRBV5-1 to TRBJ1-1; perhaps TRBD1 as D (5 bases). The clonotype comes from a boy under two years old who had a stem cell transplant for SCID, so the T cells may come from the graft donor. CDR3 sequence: CASSTDQGRDTEAFF. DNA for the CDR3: TGCGCCAGCAGCACCGACCAGGGCAGGGACACTGAAGCTTTCTTT.